Listed below are T cell receptor beta chains from one sample, sequenced in a study of blood T cell repertoires in COVID-19. TCRdb's table, derived via immunoSEQ multiplex PCR, lists solely in-frame clones and lacks some. The repertoire holds approximately 290,000 clones, with approximately 91% as singletons. Sequenced sample: peripheral blood. Receptors were obtained from a woman under 40 with COVID-19, enrolled during active disease. Both conserved end residues are part of each CDR3. Fields, in order: D gene, clone size, V gene, J gene, CDR3 protein, CDR3 DNA. The D gene is left open where the match is weak. The listing skips clone size in some rows; elsewhere it reads once, few, many or a size class.

.	.	TRBV10-3	TRBJ2-6	CAISESGVAGANVLTF	TGTGCCATCAGTGAGTCCGGGGTTGCCGGGGCCAACGTCCTGACTTTC
.	.	TRBV13	TRBJ2-7	CASSLPGRVAHEQYF	TGTGCCAGCAGCCTCCCCGGCAGGGTCGCCCACGAGCAGTACTTC
.	.	TRBV15	TRBJ1-4	CATSRGGSGEKLFF	TGTGCCACCAGCAGAGGTGGGTCGGGTGAAAAACTGTTTTTT
.	.	TRBV19	TRBJ1-5	CASRDISPNQPQHF	TGTGCCAGTAGGGACATTTCCCCCAATCAGCCCCAGCATTTT
TRBD1	once	TRBV13	TRBJ2-2	CASSRAGTGAGELFF	TGTGCCAGCAGCCGAGCCGGGACAGGGGCGGGGGAGCTGTTTTTT
.	.	TRBV28	TRBJ1-5	CASSHGVNQPQHF	TGTGCCAGCAGTCACGGGGTAAATCAGCCCCAGCATTTT
TRBD1	.	TRBV28	TRBJ1-1	CASRKHRGPNTEAFF	TGTGCCAGCAGGAAACACAGGGGGCCTAACACTGAAGCTTTCTTT
TRBD2	.	TRBV7-9	TRBJ2-7	CASSLAGLAEEQYF	TGTGCCAGCAGCTTAGCTGGACTAGCGGAGGAGCAGTACTTC
.	few	TRBV11-3	TRBJ1-1	CASSIQANTEAFF	TGTGCCAGCAGTATACAGGCGAACACTGAAGCTTTCTTT
.	.	TRBV12-3/TRBV12-4	TRBJ1-2	CASSLADRSGYTF	TGTGCCAGCAGTTTAGCCGACAGGTCTGGCTACACCTTC
.	.	TRBV5-1	TRBJ2-1	CASSFYPGDNEQFF	TGCGCCAGCAGCTTTTACCCAGGGGACAATGAGCAGTTCTTC
TRBD1	.	TRBV18	TRBJ1-4	CASSPPGQGREKLFF	TGTGCCAGCTCACCCCCGGGACAGGGAAGAGAAAAACTGTTTTTT
.	.	TRBV29-1	TRBJ2-5	CSVPLGAQETQYF	TGCAGCGTCCCCCTTGGGGCCCAAGAGACCCAGTACTTC
.	.	TRBV10-3	TRBJ1-1	CAITRTENTEAFF	TGTGCCATCACCCGGACAGAGAACACTGAAGCTTTCTTT
TRBD2	.	TRBV29-1	TRBJ2-5	CSVAWTSGLGETQYF	TGCAGCGTTGCCTGGACTAGCGGCCTTGGAGAGACCCAGTACTTC
.	.	TRBV2	TRBJ2-3	CASSRDRSPDTQYF	TGTGCCAGCAGTCGCGACAGGAGTCCGGATACGCAGTATTTT
.	.	TRBV9	TRBJ1-5	CASTPRVRVQPQHF	TGTGCCAGCACCCCCCGGGTGAGGGTTCAGCCCCAGCATTTT
.	.	TRBV5-6	TRBJ2-3	CASSLWAGTDTQYF	TGTGCCAGCAGCTTGTGGGCTGGCACAGATACGCAGTATTTT
.	few	TRBV14	TRBJ2-3	CASSHPRAGVLTDTQYF	TGTGCCAGCAGCCACCCCCGGGCAGGGGTACTCACAGATACGCAGTATTTT
.	.	TRBV14	TRBJ1-5	CASSENNQPQHF	TGTGCCAGCAGCGAGAATAATCAGCCCCAGCATTTT
.	.	TRBV7-2	TRBJ1-4	CASSPYNEEKLFF	TGTGCCAGCAGCCCATATAATGAGGAAAAACTGTTTTTT
TRBD1	.	TRBV10-3	TRBJ1-1	CAISAGQTNTEAFF	TGTGCCATCAGTGCGGGACAGACTAACACTGAAGCTTTCTTT
.	.	TRBV3-1/TRBV3-2	TRBJ2-7	CASSQGGNEQYF	TGTGCCAGCAGCCAAGGCGGGAACGAGCAGTACTTC
.	.	TRBV19	TRBJ1-4	CASSIGGGGEKLFF	TGTGCCAGTAGTATCGGGGGGGGCGGTGAAAAACTGTTTTTT
TRBD1	.	TRBV5-5	TRBJ1-6	CASSQTGKFGSPLHF	TGTGCCAGCAGCCAGACAGGGAAATTCGGTTCACCCCTCCACTTT
.	.	TRBV5-4	TRBJ1-6	CASSLTASSPLHF	TGTGCCAGCAGCTTAACAGCCTCCTCACCCCTCCACTTT
TRBD1	once	TRBV12-5	TRBJ2-5	CASAPQLTGMETQYF	TGTGCTAGTGCCCCCCAGCTGACAGGGATGGAGACCCAGTACTTC
.	once	TRBV6-5	TRBJ2-7	CASSRGQLSGAEQYF	TGTGCCAGCAGCCGGGGACAGCTGTCGGGGGCCGAGCAGTACTTC
.	once	TRBV12-3/TRBV12-4	TRBJ1-2	CASSFTGYGYTF	TGTGCCAGCAGTTTTACAGGGTATGGCTACACCTTC
.	.	TRBV29-1	TRBJ1-3	CSVWGGNTIYF	TGCAGCGTCTGGGGCGGAAACACCATATATTTT
.	few	TRBV7-2	TRBJ2-2	CASSLEMAAGSSGELFF	TGTGCCAGCAGCTTAGAGATGGCGGCCGGGAGCTCCGGGGAGCTGTTTTTT
TRBD1	.	TRBV29-1	TRBJ1-4	CSVEVSGGSVDEKLFF	TGCAGCGTTGAGGTTTCAGGGGGCAGTGTAGATGAAAAACTGTTTTTT
TRBD1	.	TRBV28	TRBJ1-2	CASGVRTGWVGYTF	TGTGCCAGCGGAGTGAGGACAGGCTGGGTTGGCTACACCTTC
TRBD1	.	TRBV27	TRBJ1-5	CASSRSTGGNQPQHF	TGTGCCAGCAGTCGATCGACAGGGGGTAATCAGCCCCAGCATTTT
TRBD1	.	TRBV18	TRBJ2-6	CASSPGQGMTGANVLTF	TGTGCCAGCTCACCGGGACAGGGAATGACTGGGGCCAACGTCCTGACTTTC
TRBD2	once	TRBV5-1	TRBJ2-1	CASSLGLAVDEQFF	TGCGCCAGCAGCTTGGGGCTAGCGGTCGATGAGCAGTTCTTC
TRBD1	few	TRBV10-3	TRBJ1-2	CAISVGTAPNYGYTF	TGTGCCATCAGTGTTGGGACAGCTCCTAACTATGGCTACACCTTC
.	.	TRBV11-2	TRBJ1-6	CASSSQRGSPLHF	TGTGCCAGCAGCTCCCAAAGGGGTTCACCCCTCCACTTT
TRBD1	once	TRBV19	TRBJ2-6	CASSKDRVAGANVLTF	TGTGCCAGTAGTAAGGACAGGGTGGCTGGGGCCAACGTCCTGACTTTC
.	.	TRBV10-3	TRBJ1-6	CAISSPEYNSPLHF	TGTGCCATCAGTTCCCCGGAGTATAATTCACCCCTCCACTTT
.	.	TRBV5-4	TRBJ2-7	CASSLDIGSYEQYF	TGTGCCAGCAGTTTAGACATCGGCTCCTACGAGCAGTACTTC
.	once	TRBV27	TRBJ1-2	CASSFTARGFYTF	TGTGCCAGCAGTTTCACAGCCCGGGGGTTCTACACCTTC
.	.	TRBV11-2	TRBJ2-7	CASSLDRGGHEQYF	TGTGCCAGCAGCTTAGATCGAGGAGGCCACGAGCAGTACTTC
.	.	TRBV5-1	TRBJ2-5	CASSSLDSQETQYF	TGCGCCAGCAGCTCGCTTGACTCGCAAGAGACCCAGTACTTC
TRBD1	.	TRBV27	TRBJ2-7	CASSLGGTGTFWQYF	TGTGCCAGCAGTTTAGGTGGGACAGGGACATTCTGGCAGTACTTC
TRBD2	.	TRBV6-2/TRBV6-3	TRBJ2-5	CASSYSIASGSQETQYF	TGTGCCAGCAGTTACTCGATTGCTAGCGGGAGTCAAGAGACCCAGTACTTC
TRBD1	once	TRBV10-3	TRBJ2-5	CAISDRDRDSEETQYF	TGTGCCATCAGTGACCGGGACAGGGATTCCGAAGAGACCCAGTACTTC
TRBD1	.	TRBV2	TRBJ1-5	CASTAGTGPQYPPQHF	TGTGCCAGCACGGCGGGGACAGGGCCTCAATACCCGCCCCAGCATTTT
TRBD1	.	TRBV28	TRBJ1-5	CASRATGGNQPQHF	TGTGCCAGCAGGGCGACAGGGGGCAATCAGCCCCAGCATTTT
.	.	TRBV9	TRBJ2-3	CASSVVDGGDTQYF	TGTGCCAGCAGCGTAGTGGATGGAGGGGATACGCAGTATTTT
.	.	TRBV18	TRBJ2-1	CASSTEEPYNEQFF	TGTGCCAGCTCAACAGAAGAGCCCTACAATGAGCAGTTCTTC
.	.	TRBV5-4	TRBJ2-1	CASSLSAGNEQFF	TGTGCCAGCAGCTTGAGTGCAGGTAATGAGCAGTTCTTC
TRBD2	.	TRBV11-2	TRBJ2-5	CASSLGTSGSLETQYF	TGTGCCAGCAGCTTAGGGACTAGCGGGAGCCTTGAGACCCAGTACTTC
.	.	TRBV5-1	TRBJ1-5	CASSLMGGNQPQHF	TGCGCCAGCAGCTTGATGGGGGGAAATCAGCCCCAGCATTTT
TRBD1	.	TRBV9	TRBJ1-2	CASSVSQGANYGYTF	TGTGCCAGCAGCGTTTCTCAGGGGGCTAACTATGGCTACACCTTC
.	.	TRBV2	TRBJ2-7	CASNGVRRYEQYF	TGTGCCAGCAATGGTGTCAGGAGGTACGAGCAGTACTTC
TRBD1	.	TRBV6-5	TRBJ1-1	CASGQQGANTEAFF	TGTGCCAGCGGCCAACAGGGGGCTAACACTGAAGCTTTCTTT
.	once	TRBV6-5	TRBJ2-3	CASSLTGPEGTDTQYF	TGTGCCAGCAGTTTGACAGGCCCGGAGGGCACAGATACGCAGTATTTT
.	.	TRBV28	TRBJ1-1	CASSSQGAGGFAEAFF	TGTGCCAGCAGCTCCCAAGGAGCGGGGGGTTTCGCTGAAGCTTTCTTT